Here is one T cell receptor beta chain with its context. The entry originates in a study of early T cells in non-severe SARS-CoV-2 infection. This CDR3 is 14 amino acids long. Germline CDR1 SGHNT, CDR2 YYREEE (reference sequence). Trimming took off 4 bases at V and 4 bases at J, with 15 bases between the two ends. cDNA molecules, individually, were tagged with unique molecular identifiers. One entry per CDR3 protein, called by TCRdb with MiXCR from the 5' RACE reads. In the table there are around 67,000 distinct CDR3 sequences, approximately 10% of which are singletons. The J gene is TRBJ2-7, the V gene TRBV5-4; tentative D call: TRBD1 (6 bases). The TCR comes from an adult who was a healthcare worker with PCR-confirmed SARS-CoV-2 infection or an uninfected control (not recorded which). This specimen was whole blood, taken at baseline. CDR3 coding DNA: TGTGCCAGCAGCGGCGGGCAGGGGCGGTACGAGCAGTACTTC. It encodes CASSGGQGRYEQYF.